The 30 T cell receptor beta chains below all came from one sample that was sequenced in a study of T cells in Graves' hyperthyroidism and ophthalmopathy. TCR beta CDR3 sequences were amplified from RNA transcripts. The HTBI primer set was used in a first-round RT-PCR of the TCR CDR3. One entry per CDR3 protein, called by TCRdb with MiXCR from the multiplex PCR reads. The sample contains over 650,000 distinct CDR3 sequences, about 45% of which appear only once. The sequencing input was peripheral blood or thyroid tissue (not recorded which). All receptors come from an adult man with Graves' disease, either hyperthyroidism or ophthalmopathy (not recorded which).

V and J are TRBV2 and TRBJ1-2; a possible D gene is TRBD1 (6 bases). This CDR3 has 13 residues. Germline V CDR1 and CDR2: SNHLY, FYNNEI. Trimming took off 6 bases at V and 7 bases at J, with 15 bases between the two ends. The CDR3 loop is CASSPPGALGYTF. The CDR3, as DNA: TGTGCCAGCAGCCCCCCAGGGGCCCTTGGCTACACCTTC.

This chain's CDR3 is CASSGPGGNQNSPLHF. CDR3 in DNA: TGTGCCAGCAGTGGCCCCGGGGGGAATCAGAATTCACCCCTCCACTTT. This chain links TRBV2 with TRBJ1-6, with D perhaps matching TRBD1 (5 bases). The CDR3 has 16 amino acids. The germline V gene has CDR1 SNHLY and CDR2 FYNNEI. The V end was cut by 4 bases, the J end by 7 bases, with 17 bases between.

This clonotype was counted a single time. The chain couples TRBV29-1 to TRBJ1-2; 8 positions agree with TRBD1. Germline V gene sequence: CDR1 SQVTM, CDR2 ANQGSEA. The CDR3 totals 11 residues. The junction had 4 bases not matched to a gene; V was cut back by 7 bases and J by 6 bases. CDR3 coding DNA: TGCAGCGGGACAGGGTCCGATGGCTACACCTTC. Translation: CSGTGSDGYTF.

This clonotype showed up many times. CDR3 DNA: TGTGCCACCAGCAGAGACAACGGAGCCTACGAGCAGTACTTC. This gives the protein CATSRDNGAYEQYF. This chain connects TRBV15 to TRBJ2-7; the D is unclear. The germline V and J ends were trimmed by 0 bases and 2 bases, with 8 bases remaining between them. Germline CDR1 is LNHNV and CDR2 is YYDKDF (reference sequence). The CDR3 runs to 14 residues.

The chain couples TRBV29-1 to TRBJ2-2; a possible D gene is TRBD2 (6 bases). Trimming stripped 6 bases from V and 4 bases from J, with 15 bases between. The CDR3 spans 14 residues. Germline CDR1 reads SQVTM; CDR2 reads ANQGSEA. The CDR3 loop reads CSVSRGNPTGELFF. CDR3 nucleotide sequence: TGCAGCGTCTCGCGCGGGAACCCCACCGGGGAGCTGTTTTTT.

Many counts were recorded for this clonotype. The chain couples TRBV9 to TRBJ1-4; D unclear. The CDR3 runs to 15 residues. Germline CDR1 reads SGDLS; CDR2 reads YYNGEE. Between the trimmed V and J ends, which lost 0 bases and 6 bases, there was a span of 12 bases. Here the CDR3 DNA reads TGTGCCAGCAGCGTAGAGGGTTTGAACGATGAAAAACTGTTTTTT. Translated: CASSVEGLNDEKLFF.

The chain is built from TRBV15 and TRBJ2-7, with D uncertain. Germline V gene sequence: CDR1 LNHNV, CDR2 YYDKDF (reference sequence). The CDR3 loop spans 12 amino acids. V was shortened by 1 base and J by 6 bases, with 7 bases between the two germline ends. The DNA of the CDR3 is TGTGCCACCAGCAGAGCCCGGACCGAGCAGTACTTC. It yields the protein CATSRARTEQYF.

The chain links TRBV24-1 to TRBJ2-2; 7 positions agree with TRBD1. Germline V gene data show CDR1 as KGHDR and CDR2 as SFDVKD. The trim removed 5 bases at V and 7 bases at J, leaving 3 bases unmatched. This CDR3 is built from 13 residues. The CDR3 sequence: CATSAGGNGELFF. The CDR3 DNA is TGTGCCACCAGTGCAGGGGGTAACGGGGAGCTGTTTTTT.

This clonotype was found a few times. The chain employs TRBV2 and TRBJ1-1; possible D gene TRBD1, 5 bases. This CDR3 comprises 14 residues. Germline V gives CDR1 SNHLY, CDR2 FYNNEI. V was trimmed by 8 bases and J by 3 bases, leaving 16 bases between them. In nucleotides, the CDR3 is TGTGCCAGCTCTGCGGAGGGGCGGGACACTGAAGCTTTCTTT. Protein sequence: CASSAEGRDTEAFF.

There are many counts of this clonotype. This chain links TRBV7-9 with TRBJ2-7, with D possibly matching TRBD1 (6 bases). In germline, CDR1 is SEHNR, CDR2 FQNEAQ (reference sequence). The CDR3 runs to 15 residues. Trimming removed 6 bases from V and 0 bases from J, with 15 bases in between. CDR3 amino acids: CASSQGTLSSYEQYF. The CDR3 region has the DNA TGTGCCAGCAGTCAAGGGACACTCAGCTCCTACGAGCAGTACTTC.

This sequence joins TRBV9 and TRBJ2-5; D might be TRBD1 (11 bases). The CDR3 extends over 18 amino acids. V was pared by 4 bases and J by 5 bases, with 27 bases between. CDR1 and CDR2 (germline): SGDLS, YYNGEE. The CDR3 reads CASSPEDRGLAGVETQYF. CDR3 nucleotides: TGTGCCAGCAGCCCTGAGGACAGGGGGCTAGCGGGAGTCGAGACCCAGTACTTC.

The chain couples TRBV25-1 to TRBJ1-1; D perhaps matches TRBD1 (6 bases). The V and J ends lost 11 bases and 4 bases respectively, with 26 bases between them. Germline V CDR1 and CDR2: MGHDK, SYGVNS. The CDR3 is 16 amino acids. In DNA form, the CDR3 reads TGTGCCTGGAGCGAATGGGGGGGGGCGAGAATCACTGAAGCTTTCTTT. This translates into CAWSEWGGARITEAFF. Full variable domain (rest looked up from reference TRBV25-1 and TRBJ1-1): EADIYQTPRYLVIGTGKKITLECSQTMGHDKMYWYQQDPGMELHLIHYSYGVNSTEKGDLSSESTVSRIRTEHFPLTLESARPSHTSQYLCAWSEWGGARITEAFFGQGTRLTVV.

This rearrangement joins TRBV7-8 to TRBJ2-5; no firm D call. The CDR3 has 15 residues. V was cut by 5 bases and J by 5 bases, with 18 bases left in between. Germline V gene data show CDR1 as SGHVS and CDR2 as FQNEAQ. This chain's CDR3 is CASSQEARFVETQYF. Written as DNA, the CDR3 is TGTGCCAGCAGCCAAGAGGCACGGTTCGTGGAGACCCAGTACTTC.

This clonotype appeared many times. CDR3 DNA sequence: TGCAGCGTACCGGTAGAGGGGTTGAACACTGAAGCTTTCTTT. Amino acid sequence: CSVPVEGLNTEAFF. The chain recombines TRBV29-1 with TRBJ1-1; weak D call: TRBD1 (5 bases). With 6 bases removed from V and 0 bases from J, the gap between germline ends came to 14 bases. This CDR3 comprises 14 residues. Germline CDR1 SQVTM, CDR2 ANQGSEA.

The genes are TRBV2 and TRBJ2-3, with 8 nucleotides matching TRBD1. Trimming cost V 6 bases and J 7 bases; bases outside gene matches: 3. The germline CDR1 and CDR2 sequences are SNHLY and FYNNEI. The CDR3 length is 12 residues. DNA for the CDR3: TGTGCCAGCAGGGACAGGGTGCATACGCAGTATTTT. As protein: CASRDRVHTQYF.

The sample holds many counts of this clonotype. V and J are TRBV7-9 and TRBJ1-2, with 8 bases fitting TRBD1. The CDR3 is 12 residues long. Germline V CDR1 and CDR2: SEHNR, FQNEAQ (reference sequence). V was pared by 5 bases and J by 13 bases, with 9 bases of the junction left unmatched. The CDR3, as DNA: TGTGCCAGCAGCCAAACAGGGGGGCCAAGCACCTTC. Protein: CASSQTGGPSTF. Full variable domain (remainder filled in from reference TRBV7-9 and TRBJ1-2): DTGVSQNPRHKITKRGQNVTFRCDPISEHNRLYWYRQTLGQGPEFLTYFQNEAQLEKSRLLSDRFSAERPKGSFSTLEIQRTEQGDSAMYLCASSQTGGPSTFGSGTRLTVV.

CDR3 region: CASSASTMNTEAFF. In nucleotides, the CDR3 is TGTGCCAGCAGCGCGAGTACTATGAACACTGAAGCTTTCTTT. The chain employs TRBV6-5 and TRBJ1-1, with unresolved D. The CDR3 runs to 14 residues. Germline V gene sequence: CDR1 MNHEY, CDR2 SVGAGI. V was clipped by 6 bases and J by 0 bases, with 11 bases between them.

The chain employs TRBV6-5 and TRBJ2-2; D not resolved. This CDR3 region has 14 residues. V was trimmed by 2 bases and J by 1 base, leaving 5 bases between them. CDR1 and CDR2 from the germline V gene are MNHEY and SVGAGI. CDR3 bases: TGTGCCAGCAGTTACATGAGGAACACCGGGGAGCTGTTTTTT. It codes for CASSYMRNTGELFF.

This clonotype has only a few counts. The J gene is TRBJ1-1, the V gene TRBV7-9, with D possibly being TRBD1 (5 bases). V gave up 3 bases and J gave up 4 bases, with 12 bases separating them. Germline CDR1 reads SEHNR; CDR2 reads FQNEAQ (reference sequence). This CDR3 is 14 amino acids long. As DNA, the CDR3 is TGTGCCAGCAGCTTCCGGGGAAGGGGCACTGAAGCTTTCTTT. It specifies CASSFRGRGTEAFF.

This chain joins TRBV19 and TRBJ1-2; a weak D match, TRBD1 (5 bases). Trimming pared 9 bases from V and 5 bases from J, leaving 16 bases between. The germline CDR1 and CDR2 sequences are LNHDA and SQIVND (reference sequence). This CDR3 contains 13 residues. The CDR3 loop is CASSLEDRYGYTF. The CDR3 DNA is TGTGCCAGCAGCCTGGAAGACAGATATGGCTACACCTTC.

J is TRBJ1-1 and V is TRBV5-1; D is uncertain. This CDR3 contains 15 residues. V was cut by 3 bases and J by 0 bases, with 12 bases left in between. CDR1 is SGHRS, CDR2 YFSETQ, per germline. The CDR3: CASSSGRSMNTEAFF. CDR3 nucleotide sequence: TGCGCCAGCAGCTCAGGACGGAGTATGAACACTGAAGCTTTCTTT. Full variable domain (missing parts from reference TRBV5-1 and TRBJ1-1): KAGVTQTPRYLIKTRGQQVTLSCSPISGHRSVSWYQQTPGQGLQFLFEYFSETQRNKGNFPGRFSGRQFSNSRSEMNVSTLELGDSALYLCASSSGRSMNTEAFFGQGTRLTVV.

This clonotype was seen once. Since no conserved phenylalanine or tryptophan closes the CDR3, a read error is the likely cause. The rearrangement uses TRBV25-1 and TRBJ2-7; 9 positions match TRBD1. CDR1 and CDR2 from the germline V gene are MGHDK and SYGVNS. J lost 3 bases, V lost 8 bases, and 2 bases had no gene match. The CDR3 length is 12 residues. The DNA of the CDR3 is TGTGCCAGCTCGGACAGGGGCTACGAGCAGTACCTC. It is translated as CASSDRGYEQYL.

This clonotype has a count of ten or more. The rearrangement links TRBV29-1 to TRBJ1-2, with TRBD1 as a possible D gene (5 bases). Trimming removed 3 bases from V and 2 bases from J, with 10 bases in between. The CDR3 is 13 residues long. Germline V gene lookup returns CDR1 SQVTM and CDR2 ANQGSEA. Here the CDR3 reads CSVEGTQNYGYTF. The CDR3 DNA reads TGCAGCGTTGAGGGGACGCAAAACTATGGCTACACCTTC.

In its sample, this clonotype was seen a few times. V is TRBV7-8 and J is TRBJ1-5; weak D call: TRBD1 (5 bases). Germline V gene data show CDR1 as SGHVS and CDR2 as FQNEAQ. This CDR3 has 16 residues. The ends were cut back, 1 base at V and 5 bases at J, with 15 bases in the middle. CDR3 in DNA: TGTGCCAGCAGCTTAGTGGCCAGGGAGGCACATCAGCCCCAGCATTTT. Its protein is CASSLVAREAHQPQHF. The variable domain in full, completed from reference TRBV7-8 and TRBJ1-5, reads GAGVSQSPRYKVAKRGQDVALRCDPISGHVSLFWYQQALGQGPEFLTYFQNEAQLDKSGLPSDRFFAERPEGSVSTLKIQRTQQEDSAVYLCASSLVAREAHQPQHFGDGTRLSIL.

This clonotype was seen ten or more times. The chain combines TRBV29-1 with TRBJ2-5; 10 bases map to TRBD2. Trimming took 1 base from V and 5 from J; bases not matched to a gene: 7. Germline values: CDR1 SQVTM, CDR2 ANQGSEA. The length of the CDR3 is 15 residues. Here the CDR3 reads CSVEVLAGVLETQYF. CDR3 nucleotides: TGCAGCGTTGAAGTTCTAGCGGGAGTTTTGGAGACCCAGTACTTC.

This clonotype was counted ten times or more. The J gene is TRBJ2-7, the V gene TRBV5-1, with D hard to call. The CDR3 is made up of 14 amino acids. Germline loops: CDR1 SGHRS, CDR2 YFSETQ. V lost 0 bases and J 6 bases, leaving 13 bases between the germline ends. In nucleotides, the CDR3 is TGCGCCAGCAGCTTGGCGGCGTCTGGGGTCGAGCAGTACTTC. Protein sequence: CASSLAASGVEQYF.

This clonotype came up a few times. The chain carries TRBV11-2 and TRBJ1-2, with D maybe TRBD1 (6 bases). Trimming pared 6 bases from V and 6 bases from J, leaving 17 bases between. The CDR3 contains 14 residues. The germline V gene has CDR1 SGHAT and CDR2 FQNNGV. The CDR3 reads CASSERPRGDGYTF. The CDR3 DNA is TGTGCCAGCAGTGAAAGGCCCAGGGGCGATGGCTACACCTTC.

Concerning this clonotype itself: Possible read error: a much larger clone is one base away. The rearrangement uses TRBV15 and TRBJ1-5; no firm D call. The CDR3 runs 18 residues. The germline gives CDR1 LNHNV, CDR2 YYDKDF (reference sequence). The CDR3 nucleotides read TGTGCCACCAAACAGCTTCGGGAGAGGCGGGATAGCAAACAGCCCCAGCATTTT. Translated: CATKQLRERRDSKQPQHF.

In its sample, this clonotype was seen a few times. This chain links TRBV10-3 with TRBJ1-4; the D gene is possibly TRBD1 (5 bases). The CDR3 consists of 12 residues. Deletions cut 10 bases from V and 7 bases from J, with 13 bases between. Germline CDR1 reads ENHRY; CDR2 reads SYGVKD. CDR3 bases: TGTGCCACGGACACGCCAGGTGAAAAACTGTTTTTT. This encodes CATDTPGEKLFF.

The V gene is TRBV7-9, the J gene TRBJ2-6; possibly TRBD1 or TRBD2 for D (5 bases each). Trimming pared 5 bases from V and 4 bases from J, leaving 12 bases between. Per the germline V gene, CDR1 is SEHNR and CDR2 is FQNEAQ (reference sequence). The CDR3 runs 15 residues. The chain's CDR3 is CASSGRRTGANVLTF. Here the CDR3 DNA reads TGTGCCAGCAGCGGACGGAGGACAGGGGCCAACGTCCTGACTTTC.